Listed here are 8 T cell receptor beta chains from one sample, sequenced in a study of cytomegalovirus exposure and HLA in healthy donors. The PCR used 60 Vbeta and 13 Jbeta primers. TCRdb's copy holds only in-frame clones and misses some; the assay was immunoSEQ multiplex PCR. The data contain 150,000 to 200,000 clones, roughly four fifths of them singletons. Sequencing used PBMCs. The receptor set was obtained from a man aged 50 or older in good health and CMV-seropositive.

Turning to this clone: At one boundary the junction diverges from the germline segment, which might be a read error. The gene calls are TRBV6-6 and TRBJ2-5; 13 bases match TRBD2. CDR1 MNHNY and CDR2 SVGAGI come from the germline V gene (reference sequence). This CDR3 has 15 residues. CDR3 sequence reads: CASRRLAGGKEAQYF. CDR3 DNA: TGTGCCAGCAGAAGACTAGCGGGGGGCAAAGAGGCCCAGTACTTC.

Written as DNA, the CDR3 is TGTGCCAGCAGCCCGAGACAGGGGGGGGCTTATTACGAGCAGTACTTC. It codes for CASSPRQGGAYYEQYF. The chain links TRBV5-5 to TRBJ2-5, with 9 bases identical to TRBD1. The DNA end favors TRBJ2-7, so the J call may be wrong. Germline-derived CDR1 and CDR2 are SGHKS and YYEKEE (reference sequence). This CDR3 has 16 amino acids.

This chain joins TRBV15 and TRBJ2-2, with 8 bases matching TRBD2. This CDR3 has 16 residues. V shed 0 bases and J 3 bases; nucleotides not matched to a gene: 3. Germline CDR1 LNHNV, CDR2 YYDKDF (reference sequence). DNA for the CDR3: TGTGCCACCAGCAGAGATCACGGGAGGGACACCGGGGAGCTGTTTTTT. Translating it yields CATSRDHGRDTGELFF.

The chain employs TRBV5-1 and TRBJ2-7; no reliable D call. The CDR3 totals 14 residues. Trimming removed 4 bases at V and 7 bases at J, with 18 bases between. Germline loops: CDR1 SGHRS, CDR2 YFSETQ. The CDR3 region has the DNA TGCGCCAGCAGCCCTCACGACATCCAGATGGAGCAGTACTTC. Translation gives CASSPHDIQMEQYF.

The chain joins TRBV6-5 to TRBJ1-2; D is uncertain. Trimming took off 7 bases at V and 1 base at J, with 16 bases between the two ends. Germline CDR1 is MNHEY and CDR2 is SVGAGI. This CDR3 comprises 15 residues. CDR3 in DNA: TGTGCCAGCACCACAGACACAGAAATTAACTATGGCTACACCTTC. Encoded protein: CASTTDTEINYGYTF.

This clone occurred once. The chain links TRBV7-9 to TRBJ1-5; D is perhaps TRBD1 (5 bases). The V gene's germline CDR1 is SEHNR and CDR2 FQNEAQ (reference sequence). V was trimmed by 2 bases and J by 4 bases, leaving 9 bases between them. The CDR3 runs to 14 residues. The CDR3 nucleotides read TGTGCCAGCAGCTTACCAGGGAGGAATCAGCCCCAGCATTTT. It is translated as CASSLPGRNQPQHF.

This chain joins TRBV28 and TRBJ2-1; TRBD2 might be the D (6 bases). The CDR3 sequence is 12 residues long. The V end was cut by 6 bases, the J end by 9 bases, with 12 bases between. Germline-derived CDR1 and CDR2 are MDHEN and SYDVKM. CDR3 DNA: TGTGCCAGCAGCTTACGGAGGGTTGAGCAGTTCTTC. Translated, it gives CASSLRRVEQFF.

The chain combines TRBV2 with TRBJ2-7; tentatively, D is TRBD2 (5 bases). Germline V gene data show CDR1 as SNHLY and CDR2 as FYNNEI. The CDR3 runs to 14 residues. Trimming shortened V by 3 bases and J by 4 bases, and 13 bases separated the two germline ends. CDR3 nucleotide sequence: TGTGCCAGCAGTGATAGGAGGCCGGTTTACGAGCAGTACTTC. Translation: CASSDRRPVYEQYF.